This TCR beta chain was retrieved from a study of spatial heterogeneity in lung cancer. At the level of the study: TCR and UMI combinations that were unique each appeared, on average, more than ten times in raw reads. The study, taken as a whole, reports: Tumor T-cell coverage was an estimated 7% or so for alpha and around 14% for beta chains. Tracking of tumor mutation counts was seen in expanded intratumoral alpha and beta TCR counts. Counts for ubiquitous and regional expanded TCRs went along with ubiquitous and regional nonsynonymous mutations, respectively.

Comments on this clonotype: Antigen unknown. This beta chain appears as a stray read in a library generated for alpha chains; its size is not informative.

The CDR3 consists of 18 residues. The germline CDR1 and CDR2 sequences are MNHNY and SVGAGI (reference sequence). V lost 5 bases and J 2 bases, leaving 24 bases between the germline ends. TCRdb re-called the 5' RACE reads through MiXCR, storing one row per CDR3 protein. The sample shows roughly 17,000 distinct CDR3 sequences, approximately 6.8% of them seen only once. Documented time point: sample taken at primary tumor resection. Whole RNA came from tumor, nontumor lung or frozen PBMC and was sequenced without being sorted. The clonotype comes from a female donor with early-stage non-small cell lung cancer. The chain uses TRBV6-6 and TRBJ1-1; TRBD1 might be the D (5 bases). The material sequenced was lung tumor tissue, taken at surgery. Here the CDR3 reads CASSPMGVAAALNTEAFF. In DNA, the CDR3 is TGTGCCAGCAGTCCTATGGGGGTCGCCGCCGCACTTAACACTGAAGCTTTCTTT.